This T cell receptor beta chain was captured by sequencing in a study of T cell repertoires in cytomegalovirus infection. General study findings and limits: HLA-C-restricted CMV clonotypes gave the most frequent clonotype in two of eight donors.

The CDR3 spans 13 residues. The germline V and J ends were trimmed by 9 bases and 6 bases, with 15 bases remaining between them. Germline V gene lookup returns CDR1 KGHDR and CDR2 SFDVKD. With regard to this clonotype: Its matching antigen is unknown.

TCRdb processed the reads anew with MiXCR; each CDR3 protein has one entry. The sample carries roughly 630,000 distinct CDR3 sequences, around 24% recorded once. Sample: CD8+ T cells from PBMCs. The rearrangement links TRBV24-1 to TRBJ2-3, with D perhaps TRBD1 or TRBD2 (5 bases each). This clonotype originated in a human donor in good health (CMV status not recorded). Some clones in this sample may be carry-over from other donors' samples. This chain's CDR3 is CATRDGVDDTQYF. DNA for the CDR3: TGTGCCACCCGGGACGGGGTCGACGATACGCAGTATTTT.